The next 27 T cell receptor beta chains were all read from a single sample in a study of read filtering for tumor transcriptome and immune sequencing. From roughly 400 ng of RNA, a library with molecular barcoded alpha/delta and beta/gamma adaptors was made. Via MiXCR, TCRdb re-called the reads, giving one row per CDR3 protein. The profile shows tens of thousands of distinct CDR3 sequences, roughly 21% of them singletons. The source material was a population of CD138-negative cells sorted from bone marrow. Source of these receptors: a donor aged 40 or over with multiple myeloma.

V usage is TRBV5-1 and J usage is TRBJ2-5, with 7 bases that match TRBD1. With V trimmed by 2 bases and J by 5 bases, 9 bases remained unmatched. The CDR3 runs 15 residues. Germline V lookup: CDR1 SGHRS, CDR2 YFSETQ. CDR3 DNA sequence: TGCGCCAGCAGCTTTACAGGGGATGGGGCCGAGACCCAGTACTTC. Translating gives CASSFTGDGAETQYF.

This clonotype came up many times. The chain employs TRBV2 and TRBJ1-1, with 8 bases identical to TRBD1. This CDR3 contains 14 residues. Per germline, CDR1 SNHLY and CDR2 FYNNEI. Germline trimming cut 1 base from V and 5 bases from J; bases unmatched to any gene: 3. CDR3 amino acids: CASSEEQGVTEAFF. The CDR3 nucleotides are TGTGCCAGCAGTGAAGAACAGGGGGTAACTGAAGCTTTCTTT. Combining the CDR3 with reference TRBV2 and TRBJ1-1 gives the whole variable domain EPEVTQTPSHQVTQMGQEVILRCVPISNHLYFYWYRQILGQKVEFLVSFYNNEISEKSEIFDDQFSVERPDGSNFTLKIRSTKLEDSAMYFCASSEEQGVTEAFFGQGTRLTVV.

In its sample, this clonotype was seen a few times. J is TRBJ2-7 and V is TRBV7-2; 10 nucleotides agree with TRBD2. Germline CDR1 is SGHTA and CDR2 is FQGNSA. This CDR3 is 15 amino acids long. V was clipped by 4 bases and J by 7 bases; unmatched bases: 10. Written as DNA, the CDR3 is TGTGCCAGCAGCTCCCTAGCGGGGGCCCTATGGGAGCAGTACTTC. This sequence encodes CASSSLAGALWEQYF. The variable domain in full, completed from reference TRBV7-2 and TRBJ2-7, reads GAGVSQSPSNKVTEKGKDVELRCDPISGHTALYWYRQSLGQGLEFLIYFQGNSAPDKSGLPSDRFSAERTGGSVSTLTIQRTQQEDSAVYLCASSSLAGALWEQYFGPGTRLTVT.

DNA for the CDR3: TGCAGTGCTCCGGGGGGTGGAAACACCATATATTTT. Its translation: CSAPGGGNTIYF. V is TRBV20-1 and J is TRBJ1-3; D may be TRBD1 (5 bases). V was cut by 5 bases and J by 3 bases, with 8 bases left in between. CDR1 and CDR2 (germline): DFQATT, SNEGSKA (reference sequence). The CDR3 runs to 12 residues.

The table lists this clonotype with a few counts. The chain couples TRBV20-1 to TRBJ2-3; a possible D gene is TRBD2 (7 bases). The CDR3 consists of 15 residues. The V gene's germline CDR1 is DFQATT and CDR2 SNEGSKA (reference sequence). V lost 1 base to trimming and J lost 1 base, with 12 bases between them. The CDR3 spells CSARAGGGGTDTQYF. In nucleotides, the CDR3 is TGCAGTGCTAGAGCGGGGGGCGGGGGCACAGATACGCAGTATTTT.

This clonotype was counted between two and nine times. J is TRBJ1-1 and V is TRBV30; D uncertain. CDR1 and CDR2 from the germline V gene are GTSNPN and SVGIG (reference sequence). The V and J ends lost 0 bases and 4 bases respectively, with 3 bases between them. The CDR3 is made up of 11 amino acids. The DNA of the CDR3 is TGTGCCTGGAGTGTCACCACTGAAGCTTTCTTT. Translated: CAWSVTTEAFF.

In its sample, this clonotype was seen a few times. The chain is built from TRBV29-1 and TRBJ2-3; 10 bases align to TRBD2. The CDR3 contains 14 residues. J was trimmed by 4 bases and V by 5 bases; bases with no gene match: 6. Germline V gives CDR1 SQVTM, CDR2 ANQGSEA. The CDR3 DNA is TGCAGCGTTAGGACTAGCGGCATGCCAGATACGCAGTATTTT. This translates into CSVRTSGMPDTQYF.

The sample holds a few counts of this clonotype. The chain combines TRBV29-1 with TRBJ2-3; 14 bases align to TRBD2. CDR1 and CDR2 (germline): SQVTM, ANQGSEA. Trimming took 5 bases from V and 2 from J; bases not matched to a gene: 6. This CDR3 spans 16 amino acids. The chain's CDR3 is CSVTLGLAGVTDTQYF. The CDR3 DNA sequence: TGCAGCGTTACCCTGGGACTAGCGGGGGTCACAGATACGCAGTATTTT.

On this clonotype: Possible read error: a much larger clone is one base away. The V and J genes are TRBV20-1 and TRBJ1-1, with D tentatively TRBD1 (5 bases). This CDR3 comprises 12 residues. The germline V gene encodes CDR1 DFQATT and CDR2 SNEGSKA (reference sequence). The CDR3 DNA sequence: TGCGGTAAATGCAGGGCTGGGACTGAAGCTTTCTTT. This codes for CGKCRAGTEAFF.

This sequence joins TRBV18 and TRBJ1-3; D might be TRBD1 (5 bases). CDR1 is KGHSH and CDR2 is LQKENI in the germline V gene. This CDR3 has 15 amino acids. Trimming removed 4 bases from V and 0 bases from J, with 10 bases in between. CDR3 residues: CASSRSGTSGNTIYF. CDR3 in DNA: TGTGCCAGCTCACGGTCGGGGACCTCTGGAAACACCATATATTTT. Variable domain in full (rest from reference TRBV18 and TRBJ1-3): NAGVMQNPRHLVRRRGQEARLRCSPMKGHSHVYWYRQLPEEGLKFMVYLQKENIIDESGMPKERFSAEFPKEGPSILRIQQVVRGDSAAYFCASSRSGTSGNTIYFGEGSWLTVV.

This clonotype has ten or more counts. V usage is TRBV15 and J usage is TRBJ1-4; perhaps TRBD1 as D (6 bases). V lost 0 bases and J 4 bases, leaving 9 bases between the germline ends. Germline CDR1 and CDR2: LNHNV and YYDKDF (reference sequence). The CDR3 runs to 15 residues. The CDR3 DNA reads as TGTGCCACCAGCAGAGACAGGGGCGGTAATGAAAAACTGTTTTTT. Translation: CATSRDRGGNEKLFF.

The chain uses TRBV7-9 and TRBJ2-3; perhaps TRBD2 as D (5 bases). Trimming took off 7 bases at V and 3 bases at J, with 11 bases between the two ends. The CDR3 extends over 13 amino acids. Germline V CDR1 and CDR2: SEHNR, FQNEAQ (reference sequence). The CDR3 region is CASNPSGTDTQYF. For the CDR3, the DNA is TGTGCCAGCAACCCCTCGGGGACAGATACGCAGTATTTT.

This clonotype has ten or more counts. J is TRBJ1-2 and V is TRBV12-3 or TRBV12-4, with 8 bases that match TRBD1. The junction had 7 bases not matched to a gene; V was cut back by 2 bases and J by 11 bases. The CDR3 length is 13 residues. CDR3 region: CASSLQGARSYTF. CDR3 coding DNA: TGTGCCAGCAGTTTACAGGGGGCCCGTAGTTACACCTTC.

There are many counts of this clonotype. V gene TRBV5-1 combines with J gene TRBJ2-7, with TRBD1 as a possible D gene (6 bases). The V and J ends lost 4 bases and 0 bases respectively, with 14 bases between them. CDR1 SGHRS and CDR2 YFSETQ come from the germline V gene. The length of the CDR3 is 15 residues. This CDR3 reads CASSLRQASSYEQYF. The CDR3 DNA follows: TGCGCCAGCAGCCTTAGACAGGCAAGCTCCTACGAGCAGTACTTC. The whole variable domain, filled in from reference TRBV5-1 and TRBJ2-7, reads KAGVTQTPRYLIKTRGQQVTLSCSPISGHRSVSWYQQTPGQGLQFLFEYFSETQRNKGNFPGRFSGRQFSNSRSEMNVSTLELGDSALYLCASSLRQASSYEQYFGPGTRLTVT.

The chain couples TRBV5-1 to TRBJ2-1; 7 nucleotides agree with TRBD1. Germline V gene sequence: CDR1 SGHRS, CDR2 YFSETQ. The CDR3 runs 12 residues. The V segment lost 4 bases and the J segment 8 bases; nucleotides outside the gene matches: 3. The CDR3 sequence is CASSPDRDEQFF. The CDR3 bases are TGCGCCAGCAGCCCCGACAGGGATGAGCAGTTCTTC.

This clonotype turned up a few times. This sequence may be a read error, since a much larger clone differs from it by one base. This chain uses TRBV7-9 with TRBJ2-3, with 8 bases that match TRBD2. Germline V CDR1 and CDR2: SEHNR, FQNEAQ (reference sequence). The junction had 19 bases not matched to a gene; V was cut back by 7 bases and J by 7 bases. The CDR3 extends over 17 amino acids. The DNA for the CDR3 is TGTGCCAGCACTCCACCTAGTCCGGGGGGGCTGGGGAATACGCAGTATTTT. Its translation is CASTPPSPGGLGNTQYF.

This clonotype appeared a few times. The germline gene is not matched at one end of the junction; a read error may be the cause. This rearrangement joins TRBV19 to TRBJ2-1; D remains unclear. CDR3 length: 14 amino acids. Germline V gene sequence: CDR1 LNHDA, CDR2 SQIVND (reference sequence). As DNA, the CDR3 is TGTGCCAGTCGTCGGCAGAGCCGCTACGATGAGCAGTTCTTC. Its translation is CASRRQSRYDEQFF.

This clonotype appeared many times. The rearrangement uses TRBV5-1 and TRBJ2-3, with 8 bases that match TRBD1. Unmatched junction bases numbered 8, after V lost 7 bases and J lost 4 bases. Germline CDR1 is SGHRS and CDR2 is YFSETQ. This CDR3 comprises 14 residues. The CDR3 coding sequence is TGCGCCAGCGGAACGACAGGGGCTGCAGATACGCAGTATTTT. Its protein product is CASGTTGAADTQYF.

Regarding this clonotype: A read error is possible here, since a much larger clone lies one base away. The rearrangement links TRBV7-9 to TRBJ2-1; D is possibly TRBD1 or TRBD2 (5 bases each). In germline, CDR1 is SEHNR, CDR2 FQNEAQ (reference sequence). The CDR3 loop spans 14 amino acids. CDR3 in amino acids: CGSSLEGRNNEQFF. The CDR3 DNA reads TGTGGCAGCAGCTTAGAGGGACGGAACAATGAGCAGTTCTTC.

This clonotype showed up just a few times. The V call is TRBV29-1, the J call TRBJ2-5; TRBD1 is a possible D gene (5 bases). Trimming shortened V by 5 bases and J by 2 bases, and 15 bases separated the two germline ends. The CDR3 has 14 residues. Germline assignment: CDR1 SQVTM and CDR2 ANQGSEA. The CDR3 sequence is CSVKIQVLQETQYF. The CDR3 region has the DNA TGCAGCGTTAAGATACAGGTACTACAAGAGACCCAGTACTTC.

On this clonotype: A clone one base away is much larger, so this may be a read error. The rearrangement joins TRBV19 to TRBJ2-2; 7 bases map to TRBD1. The germline CDR1 and CDR2 sequences are LNHDA and SQIVND (reference sequence). The CDR3 covers 14 residues. Written as DNA, the CDR3 is TGTGCCAGTAGTGGGACAGCGAACACCGGGGAGCTGTCTTTT. Translation: CASSGTANTGELSF.

The rearrangement joins TRBV15 to TRBJ1-3; D is undetermined. Deletions cut 8 bases from V and 7 bases from J, with 18 bases between. The CDR3 has 14 amino acids. CDR1 and CDR2 (germline): LNHNV, YYDKDF (reference sequence). The CDR3 DNA reads as TGTGCCACCGTGGACCCACCCTCGGGTAACACCATATATTTT. Translated: CATVDPPSGNTIYF.

The chain links TRBV7-2 to TRBJ2-5; D not certain. Germline CDR1 reads SGHTA; CDR2 reads FQGNSA. The V and J ends lost 3 bases and 2 bases respectively, with 7 bases between them. The CDR3 totals 13 residues. DNA for the CDR3: TGTGCCAGCAGCTTGACCACTCAAGAGACCCAGTACTTC. Protein product: CASSLTTQETQYF.

The sample holds many counts of this clonotype. The rearrangement links TRBV29-1 to TRBJ2-2; D remains ambiguous. Trimming pared 6 bases from V and 7 bases from J, leaving 9 bases between. Germline CDR1 is SQVTM and CDR2 is ANQGSEA. CDR3 size: 11 residues. CDR3 DNA: TGCAGCGTCCGATTTTACGGGGAGCTGTTTTTT. Translation gives CSVRFYGELFF.

To note about this clonotype: The likely explanation is a read error, given a far larger clone one base away. This chain links TRBV7-2 with TRBJ1-1, with TRBD1 identical over 8 bases. This CDR3 is 13 amino acids long. The V segment lost 5 bases and the J segment 3 bases; nucleotides outside the gene matches: 2. The germline V gene encodes CDR1 SGHTA and CDR2 FQGNSA. The CDR3 spells CASSTGQDTEAFF. The CDR3 DNA reads as TGTGCCAGCAGCACGGGACAGGACACTGAAGCTTTCTTT.

As to this clonotype: A much larger clone lies a single base off, so this may be a read error. This chain uses TRBV5-4 with TRBJ1-1; D call uncertain. Germline values: CDR1 SGHNT, CDR2 YYREEE (reference sequence). There are 15 residues in the CDR3. Here the CDR3 reads CASSLGGWVNPEAFF. The CDR3 DNA sequence: TGTGCCAGCAGCTTGGGCGGGTGGGTGAACCCTGAAGCTTTCTTT.

This clonotype was counted between two and nine times. V is TRBV2 and J is TRBJ1-2; D is uncertain. The V end was cut by 3 bases, the J end by 4 bases, with 18 bases between. The V gene's germline CDR1 is SNHLY and CDR2 FYNNEI. The CDR3 totals 16 residues. The CDR3 spells CASSDRIGELVYGYTF. The CDR3 DNA follows: TGTGCCAGCAGTGATAGAATCGGGGAGTTAGTCTATGGCTACACCTTC.